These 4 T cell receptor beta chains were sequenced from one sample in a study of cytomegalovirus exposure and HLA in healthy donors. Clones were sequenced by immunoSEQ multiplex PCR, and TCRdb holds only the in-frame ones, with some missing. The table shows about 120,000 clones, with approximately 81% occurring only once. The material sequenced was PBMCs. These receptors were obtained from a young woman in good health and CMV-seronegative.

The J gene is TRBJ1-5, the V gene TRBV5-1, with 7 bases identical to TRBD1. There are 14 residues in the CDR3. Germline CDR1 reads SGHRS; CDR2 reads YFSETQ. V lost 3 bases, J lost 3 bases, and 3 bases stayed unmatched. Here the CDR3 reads CASSSGTDNQPQHF. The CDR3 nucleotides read TGCGCCAGCAGCTCCGGGACAGACAATCAGCCCCAGCATTTT.

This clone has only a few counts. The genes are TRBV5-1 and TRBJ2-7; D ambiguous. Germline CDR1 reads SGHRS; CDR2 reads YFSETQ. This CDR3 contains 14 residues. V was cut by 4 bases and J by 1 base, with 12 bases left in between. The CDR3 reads CASSPEGGSYEQYF. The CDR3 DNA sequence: TGCGCCAGCAGCCCCGAAGGCGGATCCTACGAGCAGTACTTC.

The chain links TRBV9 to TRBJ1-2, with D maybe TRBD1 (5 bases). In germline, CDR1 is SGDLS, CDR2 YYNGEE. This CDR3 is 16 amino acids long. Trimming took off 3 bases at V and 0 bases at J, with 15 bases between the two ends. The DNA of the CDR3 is TGTGCCAGCAGCGCCCAACAGGTCTACACTAACTATGGCTACACCTTC. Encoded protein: CASSAQQVYTNYGYTF.

CDR3 sequence reads: CASSQGTGQTNQPQHF. The CDR3 DNA follows: TGTGCCAGCAGCCAAGGCACCGGACAAACCAATCAGCCCCAGCATTTT. The chain has TRBV4-2 and TRBJ1-5; D may be TRBD1 (5 bases). Per the germline V gene, CDR1 is LGHNA and CDR2 is YNFKEQ. This CDR3 contains 16 residues. Trimming removed 1 base at V and 3 bases at J, with 13 bases between.